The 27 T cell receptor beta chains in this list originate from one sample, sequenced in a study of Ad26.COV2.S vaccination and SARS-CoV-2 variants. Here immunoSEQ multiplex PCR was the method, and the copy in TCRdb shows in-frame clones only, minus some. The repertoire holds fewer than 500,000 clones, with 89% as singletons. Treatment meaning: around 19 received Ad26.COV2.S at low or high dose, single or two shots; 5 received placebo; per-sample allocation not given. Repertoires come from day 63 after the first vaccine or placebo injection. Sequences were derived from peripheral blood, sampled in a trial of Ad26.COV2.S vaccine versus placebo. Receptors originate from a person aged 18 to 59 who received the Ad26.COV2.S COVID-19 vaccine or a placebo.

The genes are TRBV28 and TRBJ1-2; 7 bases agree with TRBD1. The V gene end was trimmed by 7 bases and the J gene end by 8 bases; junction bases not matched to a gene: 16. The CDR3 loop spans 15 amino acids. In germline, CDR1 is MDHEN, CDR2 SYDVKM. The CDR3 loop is CASTPNGGGARGYTF. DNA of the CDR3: TGTGCCAGCACTCCAAATGGAGGGGGCGCTAGGGGCTACACCTTC.

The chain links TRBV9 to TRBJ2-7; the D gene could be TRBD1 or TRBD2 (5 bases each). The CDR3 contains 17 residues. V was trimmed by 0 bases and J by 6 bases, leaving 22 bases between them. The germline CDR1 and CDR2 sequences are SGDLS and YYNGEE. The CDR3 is CASSVGGTARGYSEQYF. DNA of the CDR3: TGTGCCAGCAGCGTAGGTGGTACAGCTCGGGGCTACAGCGAGCAGTACTTC.

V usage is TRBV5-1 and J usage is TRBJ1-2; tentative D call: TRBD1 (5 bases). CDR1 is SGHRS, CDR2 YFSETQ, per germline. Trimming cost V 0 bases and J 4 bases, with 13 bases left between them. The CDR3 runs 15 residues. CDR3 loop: CASSLEQGVLYGYTF. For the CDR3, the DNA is TGCGCCAGCAGCTTGGAGCAGGGAGTGCTCTATGGCTACACCTTC.

CDR3 residues: CASSLTQGSDTQYF. CDR3 nucleotide sequence: TGTGCCAGCAGCCTCACGCAGGGGTCAGATACGCAGTATTTT. This chain uses TRBV4-2 with TRBJ2-3; D might be TRBD1 (6 bases). The V end lost 4 bases, the J end lost 4 bases, and 12 bases lay between the germline ends. Germline V gene lookup returns CDR1 LGHNA and CDR2 YNFKEQ. There are 14 residues in the CDR3.

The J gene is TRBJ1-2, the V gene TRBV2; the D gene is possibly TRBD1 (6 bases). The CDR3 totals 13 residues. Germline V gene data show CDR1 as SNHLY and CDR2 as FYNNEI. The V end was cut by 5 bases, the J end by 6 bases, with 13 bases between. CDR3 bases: TGTGCCAGCAGTAAACAGGGTGGGGATGGCTACACCTTC. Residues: CASSKQGGDGYTF.

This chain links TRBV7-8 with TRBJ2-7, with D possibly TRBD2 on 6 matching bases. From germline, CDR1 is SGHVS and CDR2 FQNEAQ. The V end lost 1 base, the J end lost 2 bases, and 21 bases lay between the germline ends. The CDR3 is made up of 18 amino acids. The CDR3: CASSLGGLDYYNPYEQYF. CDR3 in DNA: TGTGCCAGCAGCTTAGGGGGTCTGGACTACTACAATCCCTACGAGCAGTACTTC.

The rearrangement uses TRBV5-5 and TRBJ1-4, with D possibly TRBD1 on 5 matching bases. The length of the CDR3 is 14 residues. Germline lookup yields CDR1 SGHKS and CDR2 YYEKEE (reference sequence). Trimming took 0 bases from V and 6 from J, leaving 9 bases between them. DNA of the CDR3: TGTGCCAGCAGCTTGGTAGGGACTTATGAAAAACTGTTTTTT. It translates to CASSLVGTYEKLFF. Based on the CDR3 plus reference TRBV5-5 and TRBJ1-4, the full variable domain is DAGVTQSPTHLIKTRGQQVTLRCSPISGHKSVSWYQQVLGQGPQFIFQYYEKEERGRGNFPDRFSARQFPNYSSELNVNALLLGDSALYLCASSLVGTYEKLFFGSGTQLSVL.

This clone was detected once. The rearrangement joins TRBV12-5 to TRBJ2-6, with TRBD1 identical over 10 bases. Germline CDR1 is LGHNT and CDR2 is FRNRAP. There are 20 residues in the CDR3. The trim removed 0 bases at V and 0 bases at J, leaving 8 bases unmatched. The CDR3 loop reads CASGLVRTGGIYSGANVLTF. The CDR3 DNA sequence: TGTGCTAGTGGTTTGGTACGGACAGGGGGAATTTACTCTGGGGCCAACGTCCTGACTTTC.

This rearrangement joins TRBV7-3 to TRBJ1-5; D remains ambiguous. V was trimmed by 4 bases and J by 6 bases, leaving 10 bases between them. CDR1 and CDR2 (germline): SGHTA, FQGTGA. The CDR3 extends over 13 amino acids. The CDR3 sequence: CASSSFAGQPQHF. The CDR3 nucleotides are TGTGCCAGCAGCTCCTTCGCGGGTCAGCCCCAGCATTTT. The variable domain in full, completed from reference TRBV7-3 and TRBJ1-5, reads GAGVSQTPSNKVTEKGKYVELRCDPISGHTALYWYRQSLGQGPEFLIYFQGTGAADDSGLPNDRFFAVRPEGSVSTLKIQRTERGDSAVYLCASSSFAGQPQHFGDGTRLSIL.

The CDR3 DNA reads as TGTGCCAGCTCACCACCGTCACAGGGGTTAGGCTACACCTTC. Amino acids: CASSPPSQGLGYTF. The chain recombines TRBV18 with TRBJ1-2; 7 positions match TRBD1. The CDR3 has 14 residues. Trimming cost V 0 bases and J 8 bases; bases outside gene matches: 6. The germline V gene encodes CDR1 KGHSH and CDR2 LQKENI.

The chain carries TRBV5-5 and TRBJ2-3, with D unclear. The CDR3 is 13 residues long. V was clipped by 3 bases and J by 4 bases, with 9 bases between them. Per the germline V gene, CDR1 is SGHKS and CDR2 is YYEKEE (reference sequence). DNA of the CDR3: TGTGCCAGCAGCTCCCCCGGGCCAGATACGCAGTATTTT. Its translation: CASSSPGPDTQYF. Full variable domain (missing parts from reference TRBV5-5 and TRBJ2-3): DAGVTQSPTHLIKTRGQQVTLRCSPISGHKSVSWYQQVLGQGPQFIFQYYEKEERGRGNFPDRFSARQFPNYSSELNVNALLLGDSALYLCASSSPGPDTQYFGPGTRLTVL.

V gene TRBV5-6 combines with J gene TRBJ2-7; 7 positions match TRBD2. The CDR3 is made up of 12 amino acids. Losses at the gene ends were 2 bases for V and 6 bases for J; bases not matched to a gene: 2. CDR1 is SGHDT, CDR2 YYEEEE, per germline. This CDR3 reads CASSFWEGEQYV. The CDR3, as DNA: TGTGCCAGCAGCTTCTGGGAGGGCGAGCAGTACGTC.

The CDR3 bases are TGTGCCAGCAGTCGGGTCCAAGGCACTGAAGCTTTCTTT. This encodes CASSRVQGTEAFF. The rearrangement uses TRBV6-5 and TRBJ1-1; D is undetermined. V was cut by 5 bases and J by 4 bases, with 11 bases left in between. In germline, CDR1 is MNHEY, CDR2 SVGAGI. This CDR3 is 13 amino acids long.

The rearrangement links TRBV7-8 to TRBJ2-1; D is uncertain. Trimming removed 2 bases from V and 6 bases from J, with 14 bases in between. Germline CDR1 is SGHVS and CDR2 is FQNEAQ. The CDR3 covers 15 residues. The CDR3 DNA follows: TGTGCCAGCAGCTTAAATTCCGCGATCGCCAATGAGCAGTTCTTC. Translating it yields CASSLNSAIANEQFF.

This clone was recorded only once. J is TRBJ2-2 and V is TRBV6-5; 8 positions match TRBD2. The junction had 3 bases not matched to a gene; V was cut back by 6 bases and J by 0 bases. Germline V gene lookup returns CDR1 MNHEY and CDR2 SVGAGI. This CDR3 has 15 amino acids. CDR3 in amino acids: CASRIAGTNTGELFF. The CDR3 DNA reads TGTGCCAGCAGGATAGCGGGAACGAACACCGGGGAGCTGTTTTTT.

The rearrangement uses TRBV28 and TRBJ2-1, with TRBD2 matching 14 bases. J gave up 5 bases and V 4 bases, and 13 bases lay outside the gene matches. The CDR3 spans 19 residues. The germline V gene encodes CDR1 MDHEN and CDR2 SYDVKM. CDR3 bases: TGTGCCAGCAGTTCACCGGGACTAGCGGGGGAGACCTACCACAATGAGCAGTTCTTC. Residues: CASSSPGLAGETYHNEQFF. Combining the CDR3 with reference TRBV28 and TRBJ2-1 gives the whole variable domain DVKVTQSSRYLVKRTGEKVFLECVQDMDHENMFWYRQDPGLGLRLIYFSYDVKMKEKGDIPEGYSVSREKKERFSLILESASTNQTSMYLCASSSPGLAGETYHNEQFFGPGTRLTVL.

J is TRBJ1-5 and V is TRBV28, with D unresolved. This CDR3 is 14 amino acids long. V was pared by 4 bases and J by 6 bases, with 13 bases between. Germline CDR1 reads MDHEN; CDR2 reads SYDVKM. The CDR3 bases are TGTGCCAGCAGTTATCCGGGGAAGTCTCAGCCCCAGCATTTT. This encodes CASSYPGKSQPQHF.

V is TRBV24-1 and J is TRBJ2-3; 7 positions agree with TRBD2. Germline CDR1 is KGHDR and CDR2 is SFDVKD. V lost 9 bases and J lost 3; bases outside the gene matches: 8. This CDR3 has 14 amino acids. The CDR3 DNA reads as TGTGCCACCCAGAGGGAGGGCTTGACAGATACGCAGTATTTT. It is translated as CATQREGLTDTQYF.

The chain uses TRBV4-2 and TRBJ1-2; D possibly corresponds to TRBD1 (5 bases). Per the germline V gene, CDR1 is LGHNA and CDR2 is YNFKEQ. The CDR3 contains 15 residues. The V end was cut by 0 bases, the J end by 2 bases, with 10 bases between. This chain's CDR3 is CASSQDPGPNYGYTF. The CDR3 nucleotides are TGTGCCAGCAGCCAAGATCCGGGACCCAACTATGGCTACACCTTC.

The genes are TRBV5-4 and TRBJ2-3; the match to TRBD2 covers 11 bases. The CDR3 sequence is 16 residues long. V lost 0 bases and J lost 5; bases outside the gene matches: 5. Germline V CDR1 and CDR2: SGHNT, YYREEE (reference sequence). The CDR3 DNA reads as TGTGCCAGCAGCTTGGTAGCGGGGGGGCGGGTAGATACGCAGTATTTT. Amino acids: CASSLVAGGRVDTQYF.

The CDR3 DNA reads TGTGCCAGCAGATCCGGGTCGAACACTGAAGCTTTCTTT. Its translation: CASRSGSNTEAFF. This rearrangement joins TRBV7-9 to TRBJ1-1; no firm D call. V was pared by 6 bases and J by 1 base, with 9 bases between. CDR3 length: 13 residues. Germline-derived CDR1 and CDR2 are SEHNR and FQNEAQ (reference sequence).

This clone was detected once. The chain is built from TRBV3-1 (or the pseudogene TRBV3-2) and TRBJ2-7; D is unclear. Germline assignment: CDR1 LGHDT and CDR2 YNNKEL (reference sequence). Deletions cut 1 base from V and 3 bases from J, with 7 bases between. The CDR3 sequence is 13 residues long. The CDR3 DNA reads TGTGCCAGCAGCCAAGTTGTGAGCTACGAGCAGTACTTC. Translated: CASSQVVSYEQYF.

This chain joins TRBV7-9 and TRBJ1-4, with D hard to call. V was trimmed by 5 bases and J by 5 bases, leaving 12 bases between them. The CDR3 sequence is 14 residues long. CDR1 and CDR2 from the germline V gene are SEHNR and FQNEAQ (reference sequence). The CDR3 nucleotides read TGTGCCAGCAGCGATAGACTGACCAATGAAAAACTGTTTTTT. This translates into CASSDRLTNEKLFF.

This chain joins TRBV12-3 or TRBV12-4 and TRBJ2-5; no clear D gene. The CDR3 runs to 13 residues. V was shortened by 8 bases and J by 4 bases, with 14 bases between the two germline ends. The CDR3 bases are TGTGCCAGCTCAATTAGAGAGAGAGAGACCCAGTACTTC. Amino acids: CASSIRERETQYF.

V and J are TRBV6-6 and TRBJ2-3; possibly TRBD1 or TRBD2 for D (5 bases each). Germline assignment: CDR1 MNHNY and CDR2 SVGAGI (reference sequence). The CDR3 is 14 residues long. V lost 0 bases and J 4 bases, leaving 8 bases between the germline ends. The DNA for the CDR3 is TGTGCCAGCAGTTACTCGACGGGGCCAGATACGCAGTATTTT. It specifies CASSYSTGPDTQYF.

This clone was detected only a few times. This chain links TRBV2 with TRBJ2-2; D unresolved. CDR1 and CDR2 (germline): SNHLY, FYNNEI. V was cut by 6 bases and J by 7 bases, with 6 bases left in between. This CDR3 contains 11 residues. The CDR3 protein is CASRRSGELFF. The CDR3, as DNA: TGTGCCAGCAGGAGGAGCGGGGAGCTGTTTTTT.

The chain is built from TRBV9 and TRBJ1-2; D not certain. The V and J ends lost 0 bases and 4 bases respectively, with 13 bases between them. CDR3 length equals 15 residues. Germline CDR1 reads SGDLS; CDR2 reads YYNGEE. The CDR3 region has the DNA TGTGCCAGCAGCGTAGGTTCGGCCGACATCTATGGCTACACCTTC. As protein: CASSVGSADIYGYTF.